This TCR beta chain is from a study of control samples from healthy donors and cancer patients. The junction had 10 bases not matched to a gene; V was cut back by 5 bases and J by 2 bases. The CDR3 has 15 amino acids. CDR1 SQVTM and CDR2 ANQGSEA come from the germline V gene. Repertoires were generated with immunoSEQ multiplex PCR, while TCRdb's copy carries only in-frame clones and drops some. The repertoire holds about 49,000 clones, 65% to 90% seen once, with about 2.7% in the top ten. This clone was seen a few times. The sequenced material came from PBMCs. The clonotype was recovered from a woman aged 50 to 60 with lung cancer. The V and J genes are TRBV29-1 and TRBJ2-7; 9 positions match TRBD2. DNA of the CDR3: TGCAGCGTTTCTGAAGGTAGCGGGGGAGCCTACGAGCAGTACTTC. This encodes CSVSEGSGGAYEQYF.